This T cell receptor (beta chain) was sequenced for a study of T cell clones after liver transplantation. Whole-study context: A pre-transplant mixed lymphocyte reaction with TCRbeta sequencing defined graft-donor-reactive clones followed in post-transplant blood. Patients counted as tolerant after at least one year off all immunosuppression, enzymes not exceeding twice normal.

Trimming cost V 6 bases and J 0 bases, with 27 bases left between them. Germline loops: CDR1 WNHNN, CDR2 SYGVQD (reference sequence). This CDR3 contains 20 residues. Sequencing used immunoSEQ multiplex PCR; TCRdb keeps in-frame clones, though not all of them. The data hold about 75,000 clones, with roughly 84% observed a single time. This receptor was obtained from a human patient who received a liver transplant. Some of the T cells might come from the graft donor. Specimen: CD4+ T cells from blood, collected around 50 months after liver transplant. The chain couples TRBV10-1 to TRBJ1-5, with a tentative D call TRBD1 (5 bases). The CDR3 bases are TGCGCCAGCAGATCGAACGGGGCAGCAAAAACAAATTATAGCAATCAGCCCCAGCATTTT. Translating gives CASRSNGAAKTNYSNQPQHF.